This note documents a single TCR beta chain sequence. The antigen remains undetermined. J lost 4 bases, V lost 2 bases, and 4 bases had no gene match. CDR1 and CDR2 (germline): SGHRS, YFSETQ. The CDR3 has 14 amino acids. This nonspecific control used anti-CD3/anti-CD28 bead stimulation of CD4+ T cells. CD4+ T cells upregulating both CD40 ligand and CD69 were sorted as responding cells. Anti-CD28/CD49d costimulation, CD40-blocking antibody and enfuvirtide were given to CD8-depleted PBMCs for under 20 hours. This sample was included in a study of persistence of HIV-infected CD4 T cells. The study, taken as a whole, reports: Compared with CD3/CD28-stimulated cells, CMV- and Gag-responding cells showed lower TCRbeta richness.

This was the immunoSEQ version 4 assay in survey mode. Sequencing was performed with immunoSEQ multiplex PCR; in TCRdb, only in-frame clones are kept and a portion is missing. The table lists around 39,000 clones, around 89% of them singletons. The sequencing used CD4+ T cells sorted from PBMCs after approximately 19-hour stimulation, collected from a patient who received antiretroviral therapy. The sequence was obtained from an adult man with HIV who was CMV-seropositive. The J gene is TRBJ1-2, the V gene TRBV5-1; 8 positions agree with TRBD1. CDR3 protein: CASSLAGGLYGYTF. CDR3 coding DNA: TGCGCCAGCAGCTTAGCAGGGGGCCTCTATGGCTACACCTTC. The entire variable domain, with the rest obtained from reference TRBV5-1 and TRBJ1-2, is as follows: KAGVTQTPRYLIKTRGQQVTLSCSPISGHRSVSWYQQTPGQGLQFLFEYFSETQRNKGNFPGRFSGRQFSNSRSEMNVSTLELGDSALYLCASSLAGGLYGYTFGSGTRLTVV.